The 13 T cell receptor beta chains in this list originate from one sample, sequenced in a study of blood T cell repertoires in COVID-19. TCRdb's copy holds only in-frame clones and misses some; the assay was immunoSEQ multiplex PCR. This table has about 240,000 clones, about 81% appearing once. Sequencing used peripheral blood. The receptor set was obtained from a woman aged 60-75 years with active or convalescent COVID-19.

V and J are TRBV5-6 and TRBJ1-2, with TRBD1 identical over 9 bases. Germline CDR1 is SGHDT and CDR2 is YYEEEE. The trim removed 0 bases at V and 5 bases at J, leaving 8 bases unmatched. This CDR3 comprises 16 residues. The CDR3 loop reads CASSLDPTGGRYGYTF. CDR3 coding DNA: TGTGCCAGCAGCTTGGATCCGACAGGGGGAAGGTATGGCTACACCTTC.

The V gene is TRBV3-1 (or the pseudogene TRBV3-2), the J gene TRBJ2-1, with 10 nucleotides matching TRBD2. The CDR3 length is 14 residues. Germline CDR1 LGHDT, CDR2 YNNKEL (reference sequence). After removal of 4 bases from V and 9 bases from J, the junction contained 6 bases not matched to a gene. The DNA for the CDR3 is TGTGCCAGCAGCCGCAGGACTAGCGGTGGTGAGCAGTTCTTC. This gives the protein CASSRRTSGGEQFF.

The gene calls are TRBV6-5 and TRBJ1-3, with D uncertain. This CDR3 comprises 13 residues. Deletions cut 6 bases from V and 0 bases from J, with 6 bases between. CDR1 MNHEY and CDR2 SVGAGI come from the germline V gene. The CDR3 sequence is CASRAGSGNTIYF. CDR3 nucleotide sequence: TGTGCCAGCAGGGCAGGCTCTGGAAACACCATATATTTT.

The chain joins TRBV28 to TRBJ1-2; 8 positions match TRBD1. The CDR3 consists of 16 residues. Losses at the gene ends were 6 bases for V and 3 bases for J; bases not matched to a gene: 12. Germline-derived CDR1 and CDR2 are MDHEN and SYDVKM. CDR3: CASSLEDRALDYGYTF. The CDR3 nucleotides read TGTGCCAGCAGCCTGGAGGACAGGGCGTTGGACTATGGCTACACCTTC.

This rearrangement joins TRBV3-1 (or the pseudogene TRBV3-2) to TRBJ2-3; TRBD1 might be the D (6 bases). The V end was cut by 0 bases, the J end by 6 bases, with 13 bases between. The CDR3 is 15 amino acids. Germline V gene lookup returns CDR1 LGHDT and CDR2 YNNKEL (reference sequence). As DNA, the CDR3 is TGTGCCAGCAGCCAAGAGGCCTACAGGGCGGATACGCAGTATTTT. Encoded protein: CASSQEAYRADTQYF.

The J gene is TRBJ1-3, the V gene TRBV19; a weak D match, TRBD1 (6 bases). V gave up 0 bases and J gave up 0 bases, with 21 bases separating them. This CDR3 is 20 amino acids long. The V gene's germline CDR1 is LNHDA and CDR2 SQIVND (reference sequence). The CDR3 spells CASSIDSTFGGYRSGNTIYF. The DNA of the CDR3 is TGTGCCAGTAGTATAGACAGTACATTTGGGGGCTACCGCTCTGGAAACACCATATATTTT.

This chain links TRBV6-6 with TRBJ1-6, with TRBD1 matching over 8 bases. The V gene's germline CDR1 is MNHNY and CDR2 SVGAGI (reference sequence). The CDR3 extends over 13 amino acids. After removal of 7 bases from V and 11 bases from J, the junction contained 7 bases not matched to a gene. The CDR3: CASTGTGETPLHF. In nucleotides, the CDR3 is TGTGCCAGCACTGGGACAGGCGAAACACCCCTCCACTTT.

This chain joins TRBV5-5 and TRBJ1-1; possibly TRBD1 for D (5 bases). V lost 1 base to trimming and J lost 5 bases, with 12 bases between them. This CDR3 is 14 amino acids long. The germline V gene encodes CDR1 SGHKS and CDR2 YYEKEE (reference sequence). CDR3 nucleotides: TGTGCCAGCAGCTTGATCGGGGGTGAGACTGAAGCTTTCTTT. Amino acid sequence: CASSLIGGETEAFF.

The CDR3 reads CASSPPGANYGYTF. CDR3 DNA sequence: TGCGCCAGCAGCCCCCCAGGGGCTAACTATGGCTACACCTTC. The chain recombines TRBV4-1 with TRBJ1-2; a weak D match, TRBD1 (6 bases). CDR3 length equals 14 residues. Germline V gene sequence: CDR1 MGHRA, CDR2 YSYEKL. V was clipped by 4 bases and J by 0 bases, with 9 bases between them.

CDR3 in amino acids: CASRRTGGCSNQPQHF. The CDR3 coding sequence is TGCGCCAGCAGAAGGACAGGGGGGTGTAGCAATCAGCCCCAGCATTTT. The chain is built from TRBV10-1 and TRBJ1-5, with TRBD1 matching over 10 bases. V lost 6 bases, J lost 0 bases, and 5 bases stayed unmatched. The CDR3 is made up of 16 amino acids. CDR1 WNHNN and CDR2 SYGVQD come from the germline V gene (reference sequence).

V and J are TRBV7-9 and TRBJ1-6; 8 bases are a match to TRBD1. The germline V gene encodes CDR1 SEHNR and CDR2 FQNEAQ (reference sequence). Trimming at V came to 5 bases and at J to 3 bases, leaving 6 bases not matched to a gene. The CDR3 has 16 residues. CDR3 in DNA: TGTGCCAGCAGCCATGGACAGGGTTTCTATAATTCACCCCTCCACTTT. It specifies CASSHGQGFYNSPLHF.

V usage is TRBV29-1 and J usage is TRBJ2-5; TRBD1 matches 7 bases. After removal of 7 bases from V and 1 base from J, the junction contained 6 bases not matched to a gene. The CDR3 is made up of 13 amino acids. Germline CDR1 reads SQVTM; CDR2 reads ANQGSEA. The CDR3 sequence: CSANRDSQETQYF. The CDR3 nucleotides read TGCAGCGCCAACCGGGACAGCCAAGAGACCCAGTACTTC.

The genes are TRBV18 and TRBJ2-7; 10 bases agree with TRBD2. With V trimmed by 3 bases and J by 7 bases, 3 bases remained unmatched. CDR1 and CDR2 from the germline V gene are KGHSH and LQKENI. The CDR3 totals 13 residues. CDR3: CASSPGLAEEQYF. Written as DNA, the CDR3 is TGTGCCAGCTCACCCGGACTAGCGGAGGAGCAGTACTTC.